Below are 8 T cell receptor beta chains sequenced from a single sample in a study of response to subunit inactivated influenza vaccine. TCRdb itself ran the RT-PCR reads through MiXCR, one entry per CDR3 protein. The sample has 450,000 to 500,000 distinct CDR3 sequences, approximately 11% seen once. This specimen consisted of PBMCs from blood, obtained 45 days after vaccination. The receptor set was obtained from a man in his forties or fifties who received an inactivated influenza vaccine.

The rearrangement links TRBV4-2 to TRBJ1-3, with D tentatively TRBD1 (5 bases). The germline CDR1 and CDR2 sequences are LGHNA and YNFKEQ. The V gene lost 4 bases and the J gene lost 0 bases, with 10 bases spanning the gap. The CDR3 runs to 15 residues. The CDR3 reads CASSLRESSGNTIYF. In DNA, the CDR3 is TGTGCCAGCAGCCTCAGGGAAAGCTCTGGAAACACCATATATTTT.

Many counts were recorded for this clonotype. The chain joins TRBV20-1 to TRBJ2-7; 12 bases are shared with TRBD1. CDR1 DFQATT and CDR2 SNEGSKA come from the germline V gene (reference sequence). The CDR3 has 18 amino acids. V gave up 0 bases and J gave up 2 bases; unmatched junction bases: 11. The CDR3 nucleotides read TGCAGTGCTAGAGACCGGGACAGGGGGCCCATCCCCGCCTACGAGCAGTACTTC. Amino acid sequence: CSARDRDRGPIPAYEQYF.

This rearrangement joins TRBV10-3 to TRBJ2-1, with TRBD1 matching 8 bases. CDR3 length: 15 amino acids. Germline V gene data show CDR1 as ENHRY and CDR2 as SYGVKD. The trim removed 6 bases at V and 0 bases at J, leaving 4 bases unmatched. In DNA form, the CDR3 reads TGTGCCATCAGCGCCACAGGGGGCTCCTACAATGAGCAGTTCTTC. Amino acid sequence: CAISATGGSYNEQFF.

This clonotype has a handful of counts. The rearrangement links TRBV27 to TRBJ2-1; possibly TRBD2 for D (7 bases). The germline V and J ends were trimmed by 1 base and 7 bases, with 14 bases remaining between them. Germline V CDR1 and CDR2: MNHEY, SMNVEV (reference sequence). CDR3 length: 15 residues. CDR3 region: CASSLWVGGGNEQFF. As DNA, the CDR3 is TGTGCCAGCAGTTTATGGGTGGGAGGGGGAAATGAGCAGTTCTTC.

This clonotype was seen only a few times. In DNA form, the CDR3 reads TGTGCCAGCAGCCTCCGGACAGGGGTCAGCTCCTACGAGCAGTACTTC. It is translated as CASSLRTGVSSYEQYF. The chain has TRBV5-5 and TRBJ2-7, with 9 bases matching TRBD1. Germline CDR1 and CDR2: SGHKS and YYEKEE (reference sequence). V lost 4 bases and J lost 0; bases outside the gene matches: 8. The CDR3 consists of 16 residues.

The V call is TRBV4-2, the J call TRBJ1-5; a possible D gene is TRBD1 (5 bases). The V and J ends lost 0 bases and 6 bases respectively, with 12 bases between them. The CDR3 has 15 amino acids. Germline-derived CDR1 and CDR2 are LGHNA and YNFKEQ. The CDR3, as DNA: TGTGCCAGCAGCCAAGAGGGACGGTTGGGTCAGCCCCAGCATTTT. Translation gives CASSQEGRLGQPQHF.

This clonotype occurred many times. J is TRBJ2-7 and V is TRBV3-1; D remains ambiguous. Trimming pared 4 bases from V and 1 base from J, leaving 8 bases between. Germline CDR1 LGHDT, CDR2 YNNKEL (reference sequence). This CDR3 comprises 13 residues. CDR3 DNA: TGTGCCAGCAGCCTGAGTCTTTCCTACGAGCAGTACTTC. This encodes CASSLSLSYEQYF.

The rearrangement uses TRBV11-2 and TRBJ2-7, with 9 nucleotides matching TRBD2. Germline V lookup: CDR1 SGHAT, CDR2 FQNNGV. The CDR3 covers 15 residues. With V trimmed by 6 bases and J by 7 bases, 13 bases remained unmatched. This chain's CDR3 is CASRDPGLALAEQYF. The CDR3 DNA follows: TGTGCCAGCAGGGACCCGGGACTAGCTCTTGCGGAGCAGTACTTC.